This paragraph covers one T cell receptor beta chain sequence. The sample comes from a study of tumor T cells in aggressive B-cell lymphoma. Method: immunoSEQ multiplex PCR; TCRdb's copy keeps in-frame clones and lacks some. In the table there are 8,000 to 9,500 clones, more than 75% of which are singletons. V lost 4 bases and J 3 bases, leaving 15 bases between the germline ends. CDR1 is SGHAT and CDR2 is FQNNGV in the germline V gene. CDR3 length: 16 residues. The rearrangement joins TRBV11-2 to TRBJ1-4, with D possibly matching TRBD1 (5 bases). The TCR sequence derives from an adult with diffuse large B cell lymphoma. The sample was tumor tissue. The CDR3: CASSSLPGLANEKLFF. DNA for the CDR3: TGTGCCAGCAGCTCATTACCAGGGTTGGCTAATGAAAAACTGTTTTTT. The variable domain in full, completed from reference TRBV11-2 and TRBJ1-4, reads EAGVAQSPRYKIIEKRQSVAFWCNPISGHATLYWYQQILGQGPKLLIQFQNNGVVDDSQLPKDRFSAERLKGVDSTLKIQPAKLEDSAVYLCASSSLPGLANEKLFFGSGTQLSVL.